This paragraph reports one TCR beta chain. Its antigen is unknown. Base qualities are missing; no much larger clone stands one base away. TCR beta CDR3 regions were amplified from RNA transcripts for repertoire sequencing. The first round was an RT-PCR using HTBI primers with the Qiagen OneStep RT-PCR kit, and this first round was followed by a second-round multiplex PCR, then size selection and purification. Sequencing of the libraries was carried out on an Illumina HiSeq2000 in paired-end mode with 100 bp reads. The authors processed their data as follows. SOAPnuke was used to process the reads, removing any read that contained adapters or uncalled bases, had a mean Phred below 15, or lacked an exact match to the constant primer or identifier. COPE v1.2.5 was used to merge the high-quality paired reads. Unique nucleotide sequences were defined as clonotypes and aligned to IMGT TRB V, D and J references using MiTCR v1.1. The analysis was limited to V-J combinations with a frequency above 0.0001, which together covered 98% to 99.2% of repertoires. For each V-J combination, a TCR clonal expansion and chaos score was defined as F50 clonal expansion divided by the chaos observed in the TCRdist matrix. Features were reduced by Welch's t-statistics and random forest to over ten V-J combinations, which fed a naive Bayes classifier. The similarity between thyroid and blood repertoires was quantified using the Morisita-Horn index. TCRdb cleaned the public reads at Q25 with fastp, built clones with MiXCR and kept in-frame beta chains. Here each entry gathers all rows of one CDR3 protein and keeps the most common genes and DNA. These V and J calls rely on TCRdb rather than the paper's analysis. The sample profile shows almost 400,000 distinct CDR3 sequences; about 16% of them were found once. The ten biggest clones cover 1.5% to 2% of the sample.

The entry originates in a study of Graves' ophthalmopathy and Graves' hyperthyroidism (dated by TCRdb to 2016 to 2018). For the wider study: Peripheral blood samples were taken at the time of initial diagnosis, before any treatment was given. Following sampling, methimazole starting at 30 mg daily was administered to hyperthyroidism patients, and high-dose intravenous methylprednisolone was administered to ophthalmopathy patients. In more than five hyperthyroidism patients, T-cell repertoires of thyroid tissue and blood were compared. For training and testing, the 100 or so patients in the discovery cohort were randomly divided in a 7:3 ratio. To explore V-J signatures that distinguish ophthalmopathy from hyperthyroidism, a discovery set of 100 patients was enrolled, made up of under 50 with ophthalmopathy and 57 with stable hyperthyroidism. In total, approximately 130 blood samples were TCR-sequenced: approximately 40 ophthalmopathy, approximately 75 hyperthyroidism and some 17 hyperthyroidism-to-ophthalmopathy patients. To tell Graves' ophthalmopathy apart from Graves' hyperthyroidism, and to predict which patients would progress to ophthalmopathy, the study relied on TCR beta repertoire signatures. For independent validation, a separate cohort was made up of approximately 18 hyperthyroidism patients plus 17 patients who later progressed from hyperthyroidism to ophthalmopathy. Here is what the overall study found, with its caveats: In cross-validation, the 13-signature model distinguished ophthalmopathy from stable hyperthyroidism with just over 85% sensitivity and about 81% specificity, while in the test set the corresponding values were about 80% and 75%. No statistical method was used to set the sample size in advance, and the investigators knew which group each participant was assigned to. Most of the expanded thyroid clonotypes with a frequency above 0.001 were also detected in blood, and it was suggested that the thyroid immune response may be reflected by blood repertoires. In validation, the model predicted ophthalmopathy progression with more than 55% sensitivity and around 72% specificity; 12 predicted patients were CT-confirmed with GO in a median of approximately 6.2 months.

Ophthalmopathy patients were characterized by moderately to severely active disease, a Clinical Activity Score of at least 3, a NOSPECS grade of at least 4, and a disease duration under 3 months. Patients were excluded if they had other autoimmune diseases, uncontrolled infections, pregnancy or lactation. Diagnosis was based on clinical symptoms, serum thyroxine, TRAb, thyroid ultrasound and orbital computed tomography. Ficoll-Paque density gradient centrifugation was used to isolate PBMCs from around 10 ml of fresh peripheral blood. Total RNA was extracted using Trizol reagent, and RNA quality was checked on an Agilent 2100 Bioanalyzer. This clonotype was obtained from a woman between 18 and 29 years old with Graves' ophthalmopathy. Donor details come from another sample of the same person, matched by shared clones. Specimen: peripheral blood.

The DNA sequence is as follows: TGTGCCAGCAGCCAAGCACAGCCCAACTACGAGCAGTACTTC. Its translation reads: CASSQAQPNYEQYF. The chain joins TRBV3-1 to TRBJ2-7; the D gene remains uncertain. Cut back by 1 base and 3 bases, the V and J ends lie 10 bases apart. From the germline V gene (reference sequence), CDR1 is LGHDT and CDR2 is YNNKEL. The CDR3 covers 14 residues, taking in both the cysteine and the phenylalanine. CDR3 DNA is the only sequence kept; it has 42 bases, read in frame from the first base.